This T cell receptor beta chain was profiled in a study of CD8+ T cells in alopecia areata. Treatment given: oral pan-JAK inhibitor, 5-10 mg twice daily. This CDR3 contains 14 residues. CDR1 and CDR2 from the germline V gene are SGHAT and FQNNGV. Deletions cut 7 bases from V and 0 bases from J, with 7 bases between. The sequencing template was cDNA reverse transcribed from extracted RNA. Profiled with immunoSEQ multiplex PCR; TCRdb holds only in-frame clones, not every one. The sample records approximately 180,000 clones, about 53% being singletons. The chain couples TRBV11-2 to TRBJ2-6; no clear D gene. The sequence was obtained from a human donor with alopecia areata. Sequences were derived from CD8+ T cells sorted from blood, sampled at week 24, from a patient treated with tofacitinib. CDR3 in DNA: TGTGCCAGCACTTCCACCTCTGGGGCCAACGTCCTGACTTTC. It is translated as CASTSTSGANVLTF.